This T cell receptor (beta chain) stems from a study of blood T cell repertoires in COVID-19. Across the study: T cells, B-cell-depleted T cells, or PBMCs supplied cDNA or gDNA.

As handled by the study authors: The authors estimated nucleated cell counts from reference gene primer amplification. Only in-frame clones appear in the TCRdb table, and some are missing; sequencing was by immunoSEQ multiplex PCR. That table furnishes V, J and clone size, whereas the DNA furnished D and trimming. The data show approximately 130,000 clones, around 81% seen once. Per the germline V gene, CDR1 is MNHEY and CDR2 is SVGAGI. Deletions cut 6 bases from V and 2 bases from J, with 15 bases between. The CDR3 is 15 amino acids. The receptor comes from a woman aged 60 to 75 with active or convalescent COVID-19. The J gene is TRBJ2-3, the V gene TRBV6-5; D perhaps matches TRBD2 (5 bases). Input material: peripheral blood. The CDR3 protein is CASSRPPAVTDTQYF. In DNA form, the CDR3 reads TGTGCCAGCAGCCGACCCCCAGCGGTCACAGATACGCAGTATTTT.